These 24 T cell receptor beta chains were all obtained from the same sample, sequenced in a study of blood T cell repertoires in COVID-19. The protocol was immunoSEQ multiplex PCR, while the TCRdb copy is restricted to in-frame clones and leaves out a portion. The table shows tens of thousands of clones, with about 85% occurring only once. Sequencing was done on a sample of peripheral blood. These receptors were obtained from a human donor in a cohort sampled during active COVID-19.

The table lists this clone with a few counts. The J gene is TRBJ1-1, the V gene TRBV18; TRBD1 is a possible D gene (6 bases). Germline V gene lookup returns CDR1 KGHSH and CDR2 LQKENI. CDR3 length: 15 residues. V was pared by 5 bases and J by 1 base, with 14 bases between. The CDR3 region is CASSTKTGSNTEAFF. CDR3 bases: TGTGCCAGCTCAACGAAGACAGGTTCGAACACTGAAGCTTTCTTT. The variable domain in full, completed from reference TRBV18 and TRBJ1-1, reads NAGVMQNPRHLVRRRGQEARLRCSPMKGHSHVYWYRQLPEEGLKFMVYLQKENIIDESGMPKERFSAEFPKEGPSILRIQQVVRGDSAAYFCASSTKTGSNTEAFFGQGTRLTVV.

This clone was counted once. J is TRBJ1-2 and V is TRBV12-3 or TRBV12-4; D may be TRBD1 (5 bases). The CDR3 has 13 residues. The V end lost 1 base, the J end lost 3 bases, and 6 bases lay between the germline ends. The chain's CDR3 is CASSLGDYYGYTF. In DNA form, the CDR3 reads TGTGCCAGCAGTTTAGGGGACTACTATGGCTACACCTTC.

The chain uses TRBV10-3 and TRBJ1-1; 10 bases map to TRBD1. Germline lookup yields CDR1 ENHRY and CDR2 SYGVKD. There are 16 residues in the CDR3. V shed 5 bases and J 4 bases; nucleotides not matched to a gene: 10. In nucleotides, the CDR3 is TGTGCCATCAGTCCTCGACAGGGGGCAGAGGGCACTGAAGCTTTCTTT. Residues: CAISPRQGAEGTEAFF.

The V and J genes are TRBV27 and TRBJ2-1; D ambiguous. Germline CDR1 and CDR2: MNHEY and SMNVEV (reference sequence). The CDR3 totals 11 residues. V was trimmed by 3 bases and J by 9 bases, leaving 6 bases between them. This chain's CDR3 is CASSFRAEQFF. The CDR3, as DNA: TGTGCCAGCAGTTTTCGCGCTGAGCAGTTCTTC.

The table lists this clone with a count of one. This chain connects TRBV5-5 to TRBJ2-3, with TRBD2 matching over 7 bases. J gave up 2 bases and V 0 bases, and 3 bases lay outside the gene matches. The CDR3 has 15 residues. The germline V gene has CDR1 SGHKS and CDR2 YYEKEE (reference sequence). CDR3 amino acids: CASSLGGLVTDTQYF. DNA of the CDR3: TGTGCCAGCAGCTTGGGCGGACTAGTCACAGATACGCAGTATTTT.

V is TRBV14 and J is TRBJ2-1; D may be TRBD1 (6 bases). Germline V CDR1 and CDR2: SGHDN, FVKESK. CDR3 length equals 16 residues. Trimming stripped 1 base from V and 2 bases from J, with 12 bases between. The CDR3 DNA follows: TGTGCCAGCAGCCAAGGCCAGGGGCGAACCTACAATGAGCAGTTCTTC. Protein product: CASSQGQGRTYNEQFF.

The rearrangement uses TRBV7-9 and TRBJ1-1; 7 bases map to TRBD1. CDR3 size: 16 residues. V lost 5 bases, J lost 0 bases, and 9 bases stayed unmatched. CDR1 is SEHNR, CDR2 FQNEAQ, per germline (reference sequence). The CDR3, as DNA: TGTGCCAGCAGCCCTAGACAGGGACTCATGAACACTGAAGCTTTCTTT. This sequence encodes CASSPRQGLMNTEAFF. Looking up the rest from reference TRBV7-9 and TRBJ1-1 gives the full variable domain: DTGVSQNPRHKITKRGQNVTFRCDPISEHNRLYWYRQTLGQGPEFLTYFQNEAQLEKSRLLSDRFSAERPKGSFSTLEIQRTEQGDSAMYLCASSPRQGLMNTEAFFGQGTRLTVV.

This sequence joins TRBV5-1 and TRBJ2-7, with 8 positions matching TRBD1. Germline assignment: CDR1 SGHRS and CDR2 YFSETQ. V gave up 4 bases and J gave up 4 bases; unmatched junction bases: 7. This CDR3 region has 14 residues. The CDR3 sequence: CASSPTTGEYEQYF. Here the CDR3 DNA reads TGCGCCAGCAGCCCAACGACAGGGGAATACGAGCAGTACTTC.

The gene calls are TRBV2 and TRBJ1-1; no reliable D call. Trimming took 6 bases from V and 3 from J, leaving 8 bases between them. The CDR3 runs to 12 residues. Per germline, CDR1 SNHLY and CDR2 FYNNEI. CDR3 coding DNA: TGTGCCAGCAGGCGAGTAGACACTGAAGCTTTCTTT. Protein: CASRRVDTEAFF.

V and J are TRBV5-6 and TRBJ1-1, with a weak D call TRBD1 (5 bases). Trimming removed 4 bases from V and 3 bases from J, with 13 bases in between. This CDR3 is 14 amino acids long. Per germline, CDR1 SGHDT and CDR2 YYEEEE. CDR3 protein: CASSPRVGYTEAFF. The CDR3 DNA follows: TGTGCCAGCAGCCCCAGGGTGGGTTACACTGAAGCTTTCTTT. The whole variable domain, remainder taken from reference TRBV5-6 and TRBJ1-1, is DAGVTQSPTHLIKTRGQQVTLRCSPKSGHDTVSWYQQALGQGPQFIFQYYEEEERQRGNFPDRFSGHQFPNYSSELNVNALLLGDSALYLCASSPRVGYTEAFFGQGTRLTVV.

The gene calls are TRBV7-2 and TRBJ2-5; D possibly corresponds to TRBD1 (6 bases). Germline V gives CDR1 SGHTA, CDR2 FQGNSA. The CDR3 spans 15 residues. V was pared by 4 bases and J by 2 bases, with 14 bases between. The chain's CDR3 is CASSSRQAQQETQYF. Written as DNA, the CDR3 is TGTGCCAGCAGCTCCCGACAGGCGCAACAAGAGACCCAGTACTTC.

The genes are TRBV2 and TRBJ1-2; D not certain. The V end lost 3 bases, the J end lost 5 bases, and 7 bases lay between the germline ends. This CDR3 has 12 residues. CDR1 and CDR2 (germline): SNHLY, FYNNEI. The CDR3 region has the DNA TGTGCCAGCAGTGAGAACGGTTATGGCTACACCTTC. Translation gives CASSENGYGYTF.

The chain couples TRBV5-4 to TRBJ2-5; D possibly corresponds to TRBD2 (6 bases). This CDR3 comprises 13 residues. Germline CDR1 SGHNT, CDR2 YYREEE (reference sequence). Trimming took off 5 bases at V and 1 base at J, with 9 bases between the two ends. The CDR3 DNA sequence: TGTGCCAGCAGGAGGGACTTCCAAGAGACCCAGTACTTC. It yields the protein CASRRDFQETQYF.

The chain recombines TRBV19 with TRBJ2-2; D may be TRBD1 (5 bases). The CDR3 consists of 16 residues. The V end was cut by 5 bases, the J end by 2 bases, with 15 bases between. Per the germline V gene, CDR1 is LNHDA and CDR2 is SQIVND (reference sequence). CDR3 region: CASSPAGILNTGELFF. The CDR3 nucleotides read TGTGCCAGTAGTCCGGCAGGGATTTTAAACACCGGGGAGCTGTTTTTT.

The chain joins TRBV19 to TRBJ2-5; D is uncertain. The V gene's germline CDR1 is LNHDA and CDR2 SQIVND (reference sequence). This CDR3 has 14 residues. The V gene lost 1 base and the J gene lost 4 bases, with 10 bases spanning the gap. The CDR3 here is CASSIGSGVETQYF. CDR3 in DNA: TGTGCCAGTAGTATAGGGTCAGGTGTAGAGACCCAGTACTTC.

The J gene is TRBJ2-5, the V gene TRBV6-2 or TRBV6-3, with 8 bases lining up with TRBD1. Germline-derived CDR1 and CDR2 are MNHEY and SVGEGT. V gave up 0 bases and J gave up 2 bases; unmatched junction bases: 8. The CDR3 has 17 residues. CDR3: CASSYSHGTGFQETQYF. The CDR3 DNA sequence: TGTGCCAGCAGTTACTCCCATGGGACAGGTTTTCAAGAGACCCAGTACTTC.

V usage is TRBV7-3 and J usage is TRBJ2-3, with TRBD1 identical over 8 bases. This CDR3 has 19 residues. CDR1 and CDR2 (germline): SGHTA, FQGTGA. V lost 1 base, J lost 6 bases, and 18 bases stayed unmatched. The DNA for the CDR3 is TGTGCCAGCAGCTTAAAGGCCGGACAGGGAAGGGACCACCAGGATACGCAGTATTTT. Protein: CASSLKAGQGRDHQDTQYF.

The V gene is TRBV5-1, the J gene TRBJ2-5; 7 bases fit TRBD1. CDR3 length: 14 residues. Germline V gives CDR1 SGHRS, CDR2 YFSETQ. The V and J ends lost 5 bases and 1 base, in that order; junction bases with no gene match: 5. The CDR3 nucleotides are TGCGCCAGCAGAAGGGGACAGATCCAAGAGACCCAGTACTTC. It yields the protein CASRRGQIQETQYF.

The genes are TRBV19 and TRBJ2-2; the D gene is possibly TRBD2 (6 bases). In germline, CDR1 is LNHDA, CDR2 SQIVND (reference sequence). The V end lost 9 bases, the J end lost 6 bases, and 20 bases lay between the germline ends. The CDR3 sequence is 15 residues long. The CDR3 DNA sequence: TGTGCCAGCACACGACTAGTGGGGGGTTCCGGGGAGCTGTTTTTT. Translating it yields CASTRLVGGSGELFF.

This clone was recorded once. The CDR3: CASSPPGRGGETQYF. CDR3 DNA sequence: TGTGCCAGCTCACCACCAGGGCGGGGAGGCGAGACCCAGTACTTC. This chain connects TRBV18 to TRBJ2-5, with D tentatively TRBD2 (6 bases). CDR3 size: 15 residues. The germline V and J ends were trimmed by 0 bases and 5 bases, with 13 bases remaining between them. Germline lookup yields CDR1 KGHSH and CDR2 LQKENI.

The chain uses TRBV6-6 and TRBJ2-3, with 10 positions matching TRBD1. V lost 5 bases and J lost 0; bases outside the gene matches: 14. The germline V gene has CDR1 MNHNY and CDR2 SVGAGI (reference sequence). This CDR3 region has 19 residues. CDR3 amino acids: CASSPPGQGTDRSTDTQYF. In DNA, the CDR3 is TGTGCCAGCAGTCCCCCGGGACAGGGGACGGATCGTAGCACAGATACGCAGTATTTT.

The chain joins TRBV30 to TRBJ1-6; 8 bases align to TRBD1. V shed 7 bases and J 9 bases; nucleotides not matched to a gene: 5. The germline V gene encodes CDR1 GTSNPN and CDR2 SVGIG (reference sequence). CDR3 size: 12 residues. The CDR3 loop is CAFGQGSSPLHF. For the CDR3, the DNA is TGTGCCTTTGGACAGGGCAGTTCACCCCTCCACTTT.

This clone showed up just a few times. The CDR3: CASSLSGIRANTEAFF. CDR3 nucleotides: TGTGCCAGCAGCTTGAGTGGTATCAGGGCGAACACTGAAGCTTTCTTT. The chain couples TRBV5-8 to TRBJ1-1, with D perhaps TRBD1 (5 bases). The CDR3 contains 16 residues. V was cut by 1 base and J by 1 base, with 14 bases left in between. The germline V gene has CDR1 SGHTS and CDR2 YDEGEE.

The chain has TRBV6-6 and TRBJ2-7; 14 positions agree with TRBD2. J gave up 2 bases and V 5 bases, and 5 bases lay outside the gene matches. Germline V gives CDR1 MNHNY, CDR2 SVGAGI (reference sequence). The CDR3 has 16 amino acids. CDR3 coding DNA: TGTGCCAGCAGTGGACTAGCGGGGGGCCCGCCCTACGAGCAGTACTTC. Translating it yields CASSGLAGGPPYEQYF.